Here is one T cell receptor (beta chain) with its context. Its antigen is still unknown. This record comes from a study of human T cells and chemical hapten exposure. Overall study findings and caveats: Once DPC sensitization occurred, TCRs above 1 in 1000 frequency showed no change. Significantly greater numbers of large CDR3 similarity clusters came from expanded TCRs than from controls.

Per the germline V gene, CDR1 is DFQATT and CDR2 is SNEGSKA (reference sequence). CDR3 length: 13 amino acids. V lost 4 bases, J lost 3 bases, and 9 bases lay in between. Individual cDNA molecules in this library carried unique molecular identifiers. TCRdb independently ran MiXCR on the RACE reads; one entry per CDR3 protein. The table includes roughly 100,000 distinct CDR3 sequences, approximately 9.9% detected once. Time point described: pre-sensitization, week 0. The treatment: therapeutic diphenylcyclopropenone sensitization with weekly scalp DPC. Those who donated were patients with alopecia, 18 to 70 years of age, and suitable for DPC.

Sequences were derived from whole blood, sampled in connection with sensitization to the hapten diphenylcyclopropenone (DPC). J is TRBJ1-4 and V is TRBV20-1, with D perhaps TRBD1 (6 bases). This clonotype was sampled from a woman aged 40 to 55 with alopecia areata. Some clones in this sample may be carry-over from other donors' samples. This CDR3 is CSATRTANEKLFF. CDR3 nucleotide sequence: TGCAGTGCTACCAGGACAGCTAATGAAAAACTGTTTTTT.